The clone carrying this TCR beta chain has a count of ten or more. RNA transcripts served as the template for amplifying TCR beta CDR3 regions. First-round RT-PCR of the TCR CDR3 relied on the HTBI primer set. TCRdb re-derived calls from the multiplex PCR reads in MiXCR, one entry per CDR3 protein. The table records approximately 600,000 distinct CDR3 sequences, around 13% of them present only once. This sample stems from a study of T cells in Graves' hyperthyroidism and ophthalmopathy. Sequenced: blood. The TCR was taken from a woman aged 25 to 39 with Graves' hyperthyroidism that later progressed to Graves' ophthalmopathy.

CDR3: CASSPRDSDYEQYF. CDR3 coding DNA: TGTGCCAGCAGCCCCCGGGACAGCGATTACGAGCAGTACTTC. This rearrangement joins TRBV13 to TRBJ2-7; 7 bases align to TRBD1. Trimming took 5 bases from V and 4 from J; bases not matched to a gene: 8. The CDR3 is made up of 14 amino acids. From germline, CDR1 is PRHDT and CDR2 FYEKMQ (reference sequence).